A single sample is the source of the 10 T cell receptor beta chains below, sequenced in a study of blood T cells in healthy people across ages. Together with a sample-barcoded 5' primer, a J-beta primer mix was included in a second PCR lasting roughly 6 to 12 cycles. TCRdb fed the 5' RACE reads into MiXCR, producing one record per CDR3 protein. The sample holds 600,000 to 850,000 distinct CDR3 sequences, more than 40% seen once. Sequencing used blood. The source is a woman between 55 and 75 years old in good health.

This clonotype was seen only a few times. V and J are TRBV12-3 or TRBV12-4 and TRBJ2-1; D is ambiguous. The end of the DNA fits TRBJ2-7 better, so the J call may be wrong. The length of the CDR3 is 13 residues. CDR3 DNA sequence: TGTGCCAGCAGTTTGGGCTCCTACAATGAGCAGTACTTC. Its protein product is CASSLGSYNEQYF.

This clonotype was detected many times. V usage is TRBV29-1 and J usage is TRBJ2-5; TRBD1 matches 9 bases. V lost 4 bases to trimming and J lost 11 bases; unmatched junction nucleotides: 11. This CDR3 contains 13 residues. Germline V lookup: CDR1 SQVTM, CDR2 ANQGSEA. CDR3 nucleotide sequence: TGCAGCGTTGCCGGGACAGGGTGGGGGGAGCAGTACTTC. Translated: CSVAGTGWGEQYF. The full variable domain, its missing parts supplied by reference TRBV29-1 and TRBJ2-5, is SAVISQKPSRDICQRGTSLTIQCQVDSQVTMMFWYRQQPGQSLTLIATANQGSEATYESGFVIDKFPISRPNLTFSTLTVSNMSPEDSSIYLCSVAGTGWGEQYFGPGTRLLVL.

This clonotype showed up many times. This chain joins TRBV20-1 and TRBJ2-3, with TRBD2 matching 8 bases. Looked up from germline, CDR1 is DFQATT and CDR2 is SNEGSKA (reference sequence). Trimming removed 8 bases from V and 3 bases from J; junction bases left unmatched: 13. This CDR3 region has 15 residues. The chain's CDR3 is CSSNKGLDYTDTQYF. The CDR3, as DNA: TGCAGTTCCAACAAGGGACTAGACTATACAGATACGCAGTATTTT.

This clonotype came up a few times. The chain has TRBV5-1 and TRBJ2-2; TRBD2 agrees at 7 bases. The CDR3 extends over 17 amino acids. The V segment lost 4 bases and the J segment 4 bases; nucleotides outside the gene matches: 13. CDR1 SGHRS and CDR2 YFSETQ come from the germline V gene. CDR3 coding DNA: TGCGCCAGCAGCCCAGGGACTGGCGGGAGCGTCACCGGGGAGCTGTTTTTT. It encodes CASSPGTGGSVTGELFF.

This chain joins TRBV7-2 and TRBJ2-5; D possibly corresponds to TRBD2 (5 bases). CDR3 length equals 14 residues. Trimming took off 0 bases at V and 5 bases at J, with 10 bases between the two ends. Germline CDR1 and CDR2: SGHTA and FQGNSA. CDR3 sequence: CASSLAGVWETQYF. The CDR3 bases are TGTGCCAGCAGCTTAGCGGGAGTATGGGAGACCCAGTACTTC.

The V call is TRBV20-1, the J call TRBJ2-7, with a tentative D call TRBD2 (6 bases). The CDR3 spans 15 residues. The V and J ends lost 6 bases and 0 bases respectively, with 18 bases between them. Germline V gene data show CDR1 as DFQATT and CDR2 as SNEGSKA (reference sequence). The CDR3 DNA is TGCAGTGCCCCCTTGGAGGGGACCAGCTCCTACGAGCAGTACTTC. This gives the protein CSAPLEGTSSYEQYF.

This chain uses TRBV6-6 with TRBJ2-5, with D perhaps TRBD1 (6 bases). Near its end, the DNA agrees better with TRBJ2-7, so the J call may be wrong. The CDR3 has 14 residues. The germline CDR1 and CDR2 sequences are MNHNY and SVGAGI (reference sequence). For the CDR3, the DNA is TGTGCCAGCAGTAGAATGACAGGAACCTACGAGCAGTACTTC. This sequence encodes CASSRMTGTYEQYF.

This clonotype was recorded at least ten times. CDR3 protein: CASSFEESGYEQYF. In DNA form, the CDR3 reads TGTGCCAGCAGCTTCGAGGAGAGCGGCTACGAGCAGTACTTC. The V call is TRBV7-2, the J call TRBJ2-7; perhaps TRBD2 as D (5 bases). The CDR3 consists of 14 residues. Germline V CDR1 and CDR2: SGHTA, FQGNSA. The ends were cut back, 3 bases at V and 3 bases at J, with 12 bases in the middle.

The V call is TRBV20-1, the J call TRBJ2-7; tentatively, D is TRBD2 (6 bases). This CDR3 region has 15 residues. Trimming left V 5 bases short and J 2 bases short, with 19 bases between. Germline CDR1 is DFQATT and CDR2 is SNEGSKA (reference sequence). CDR3 nucleotides: TGCAGTGCTGCCCGGCCAATGCGGGGAACCTACGAGCAGTACTTC. Its translation: CSAARPMRGTYEQYF.

V gene TRBV12-3 or TRBV12-4 combines with J gene TRBJ2-7, with TRBD1 identical over 7 bases. The trim removed 6 bases at V and 7 bases at J, leaving 18 bases unmatched. The length of the CDR3 is 16 residues. CDR3 loop: CASSLGFFRGLNEQYF. The CDR3 DNA follows: TGTGCCAGCAGCCTCGGTTTCTTTAGGGGGCTGAATGAGCAGTACTTC.